The 20 T cell receptor beta chains given below trace back to one sample, sequenced in a study of spatial heterogeneity in lung cancer. One entry per CDR3 protein, called by TCRdb with MiXCR from the 5' RACE reads. Among tens of thousands of distinct CDR3 sequences listed, approximately 6.9% were seen once. Time point specified: sample taken at primary tumor resection. No cell sorting; template was whole RNA from tumor, lung tissue or PBMC. The sequences come from PBMCs, collected at surgery. The receptors come from a female donor with early-stage non-small cell lung cancer.

This clonotype turned up a few times. The chain links TRBV10-3 to TRBJ1-2, with TRBD1 as a possible D gene (5 bases). V was trimmed by 3 bases and J by 3 bases, leaving 11 bases between them. Germline V gene lookup returns CDR1 ENHRY and CDR2 SYGVKD. CDR3 length: 14 residues. The DNA for the CDR3 is TGTGCCATCAGTGAACCCAGGGACCACTATGGCTACACCTTC. As protein: CAISEPRDHYGYTF.

There are many counts of this clonotype. This chain connects TRBV20-1 to TRBJ1-5, with a possible D match to TRBD1 (5 bases). This CDR3 spans 16 amino acids. Germline V gives CDR1 DFQATT, CDR2 SNEGSKA (reference sequence). The V end lost 3 bases, the J end lost 1 base, and 16 bases lay between the germline ends. CDR3 nucleotides: TGCAGTGCTAGGAGGGCGGGGGGTGAAAGCAATCAGCCCCAGCATTTT. Amino acid sequence: CSARRAGGESNQPQHF.

There are many counts of this clonotype. J is TRBJ1-2 and V is TRBV9; TRBD1 matches at 10 bases. The germline V gene encodes CDR1 SGDLS and CDR2 YYNGEE. The CDR3 extends over 16 amino acids. With V trimmed by 3 bases and J by 6 bases, 11 bases remained unmatched. The DNA for the CDR3 is TGTGCCAGCAGCGCGAGTTTCTGGGGGACAGGGGATGGCTACACCTTC. Its protein product is CASSASFWGTGDGYTF.

DNA for the CDR3: TGTGCCAGCAGCCCTCTGGGACAGGGGGACACCGGGGAGCTGTTTTTT. Amino acid sequence: CASSPLGQGDTGELFF. This chain links TRBV28 with TRBJ2-2, with TRBD1 matching over 11 bases. This CDR3 has 16 amino acids. The germline V gene encodes CDR1 MDHEN and CDR2 SYDVKM. V was clipped by 6 bases and J by 3 bases; unmatched bases: 6.

This clonotype has a count of ten or more. The V and J genes are TRBV7-2 and TRBJ1-2; D perhaps matches TRBD1 (6 bases). The CDR3 runs to 13 residues. Germline V gene sequence: CDR1 SGHTA, CDR2 FQGNSA. V was shortened by 4 bases and J by 3 bases, with 9 bases between the two germline ends. This chain's CDR3 is CASSSTGYYGYTF. CDR3 DNA sequence: TGTGCCAGCAGCTCCACAGGGTACTATGGCTACACCTTC.

This clonotype was picked up many times. The chain is built from TRBV9 and TRBJ2-2; the D is unclear. The CDR3 consists of 13 residues. Trimming removed 0 bases from V and 4 bases from J, with 4 bases in between. The germline V gene has CDR1 SGDLS and CDR2 YYNGEE. CDR3 bases: TGTGCCAGCAGCGTAGGAGGCACCGGGGAGCTGTTTTTT. As protein: CASSVGGTGELFF.

The rearrangement uses TRBV7-2 and TRBJ2-3, with D uncertain. The CDR3 spans 14 residues. Germline CDR1 and CDR2: SGHTA and FQGNSA. V was clipped by 1 base and J by 6 bases, with 11 bases between them. Here the CDR3 reads CASSLGASVDTQYF. CDR3 nucleotides: TGTGCCAGCAGCTTAGGGGCTAGTGTGGATACGCAGTATTTT.

In its sample, this clonotype was seen many times. The chain links TRBV20-1 to TRBJ1-5, with D maybe TRBD1 (6 bases). The CDR3 has 14 residues. The V end lost 1 base, the J end lost 3 bases, and 10 bases lay between the germline ends. Germline V gives CDR1 DFQATT, CDR2 SNEGSKA (reference sequence). DNA for the CDR3: TGCAGTGCTAGAGGCGGGGGCAACAATCAGCCCCAGCATTTT. As protein: CSARGGGNNQPQHF.

This clonotype was seen repeatedly, ten times or more. This sequence joins TRBV12-3 or TRBV12-4 and TRBJ2-1; TRBD2 matches at 9 bases. The CDR3 runs 15 residues. With V trimmed by 2 bases and J by 10 bases, 9 bases remained unmatched. This CDR3 is CASSLRRGGYVEQFF. CDR3 coding DNA: TGTGCCAGCAGTTTAAGGCGGGGGGGCTACGTGGAGCAGTTCTTC.

For the CDR3, the DNA is TGTGCCAGCAGTGATCTCTACGAGCAGTACTTC. This sequence encodes CASSDLYEQYF. This chain connects TRBV12-3 or TRBV12-4 to TRBJ2-7; no clear D gene. CDR3 size: 11 residues. V was shortened by 5 bases and J by 3 bases, with 5 bases between the two germline ends.

Many counts were recorded for this clonotype. The chain joins TRBV3-1 to TRBJ2-1; D is undetermined. CDR1 and CDR2 from the germline V gene are LGHDT and YNNKEL (reference sequence). This CDR3 is built from 14 residues. Trimming removed 6 bases from V and 1 base from J, with 10 bases in between. CDR3 nucleotides: TGTGCCAGCAGGATGCGGCCTTCCTACAATGAGCAGTTCTTC. Translating it yields CASRMRPSYNEQFF.

This clonotype was picked up many times. Here the CDR3 DNA reads TGCAGCGTTGTTCGTATGGGACCGCACCGATCCTACGAGCAGTACTTC. Translation gives CSVVRMGPHRSYEQYF. The chain combines TRBV29-1 with TRBJ2-7; D may correspond to TRBD1 or TRBD2 (5 bases each). Germline CDR1 and CDR2: SQVTM and ANQGSEA. V dropped 4 bases and J dropped 1 base, with 20 bases sitting between them. This CDR3 contains 16 residues.

This clonotype was detected only a few times. The CDR3 DNA follows: TGTGCCAGCAGACCACAGCGGGGGGCGGAAGAGACCCAGTACTTC. It specifies CASRPQRGAEETQYF. The chain is built from TRBV28 and TRBJ2-5; TRBD2 matches 9 bases. Unmatched junction bases numbered 8, after V lost 6 bases and J lost 3 bases. This CDR3 has 15 residues. Germline lookup yields CDR1 MDHEN and CDR2 SYDVKM.

Ten or more counts support this clonotype. The V gene is TRBV2, the J gene TRBJ2-1; 9 bases agree with TRBD1. The J segment lost 6 bases and the V segment lost 3 bases, leaving 6 bases of the junction unmatched. Germline V lookup: CDR1 SNHLY, CDR2 FYNNEI. The CDR3 is 15 amino acids. Here the CDR3 reads CASSEDRGGSNEQFF. The CDR3 nucleotides are TGTGCCAGCAGTGAGGACAGGGGAGGGTCCAATGAGCAGTTCTTC.

The chain has TRBV20-1 and TRBJ1-2; D is perhaps TRBD1 (5 bases). Germline V gene sequence: CDR1 DFQATT, CDR2 SNEGSKA (reference sequence). The CDR3 is 14 residues long. V dropped 3 bases and J dropped 1 base, with 12 bases sitting between them. The CDR3 DNA sequence: TGCAGTGCTAGTCGGGACGGCAATAACTATGGCTACACCTTC. This gives the protein CSASRDGNNYGYTF.

This clonotype was seen ten or more times. The chain links TRBV4-1 to TRBJ2-4; 8 bases map to TRBD2. This CDR3 comprises 16 residues. The ends lost 0 bases at V and 4 bases at J; junction bases unmatched: 5. CDR1 and CDR2 (germline): MGHRA, YSYEKL. The CDR3 coding sequence is TGCGCCAGCAGCCAAGATACAACTAGCGGAAAAAACATTCAGTACTTC. The encoded protein is CASSQDTTSGKNIQYF.

In this sample, this clonotype turned up many times. This chain links TRBV7-2 with TRBJ2-5; D gene ambiguous. V lost 3 bases, J lost 4 bases, and 9 bases lay in between. This CDR3 has 13 residues. Germline assignment: CDR1 SGHTA and CDR2 FQGNSA. This chain's CDR3 is CASSLSLGETQYF. CDR3 nucleotides: TGTGCCAGCAGCTTGAGTTTAGGAGAGACCCAGTACTTC.

This clonotype was counted ten times or more. The gene calls are TRBV18 and TRBJ1-6; D unclear. Germline CDR1 KGHSH, CDR2 LQKENI. The CDR3 extends over 14 amino acids. V was trimmed by 2 bases and J by 10 bases, leaving 12 bases between them. The CDR3 DNA is TGTGCCAGCTCACCAGGGAGGGATCAATCACCCCTCCACTTT. The encoded protein is CASSPGRDQSPLHF.

This clonotype was seen ten or more times. This chain connects TRBV10-1 to TRBJ1-5, with D maybe TRBD1 (5 bases). CDR3 length equals 15 residues. V gave up 2 bases and J gave up 4 bases, with 12 bases separating them. Germline lookup yields CDR1 WNHNN and CDR2 SYGVQD (reference sequence). The CDR3 sequence is CASSEGPRGNQPQHF. The CDR3 coding sequence is TGCGCCAGCAGTGAGGGGCCGAGGGGTAATCAGCCCCAGCATTTT.

J is TRBJ2-3 and V is TRBV5-1; 8 bases are a match to TRBD1. Germline loops: CDR1 SGHRS, CDR2 YFSETQ. Trimming took 0 bases from V and 6 from J; bases not matched to a gene: 12. The CDR3 runs 17 residues. CDR3 DNA sequence: TGCGCCAGCAGCTTGGGGCCACGGGGCCAGGGGGCGGATACGCAGTATTTT. Translation gives CASSLGPRGQGADTQYF.